The 6 T cell receptor beta chains given below trace back to one sample, sequenced in a study of sequential checkpoint blockade in melanoma. Treatment reported: randomized to nivolumab then ipilimumab (arm A) or the reverse (arm B). Assay used: immunoSEQ multiplex PCR; TCRdb lists only in-frame clones, some missing. Here the sample spans around 9,100 clones, 50% to 75% being singletons. The sample consisted of CD8+ T cells sorted from blood (inferred from file names), taken from a patient given nivolumab and ipilimumab in sequence. All receptors come from a human donor with melanoma.

This clone was observed a few times. The chain combines TRBV13 with TRBJ2-5; tentatively, D is TRBD2 (6 bases). From germline, CDR1 is PRHDT and CDR2 FYEKMQ (reference sequence). V lost 5 bases, J lost 3 bases, and 10 bases lay in between. CDR3 length equals 13 residues. The CDR3 sequence: CASSRGLKETQYF. The DNA of the CDR3 is TGTGCCAGCAGCCGCGGACTAAAAGAGACCCAGTACTTC.

V usage is TRBV29-1 and J usage is TRBJ2-4; D may be TRBD1 (6 bases). The V end lost 6 bases, the J end lost 0 bases, and 12 bases lay between the germline ends. The CDR3 has 14 amino acids. CDR1 is SQVTM, CDR2 ANQGSEA, per germline. CDR3 nucleotide sequence: TGCAGCGTCGTGGACAGTTTAGCCAAAAACATTCAGTACTTC. Translated, it gives CSVVDSLAKNIQYF.

V gene TRBV30 combines with J gene TRBJ2-1, with D possibly matching TRBD2 (7 bases). The germline CDR1 and CDR2 sequences are GTSNPN and SVGIG (reference sequence). V shed 2 bases and J shed 9 bases, with 17 bases lying between them. CDR3 length: 14 residues. CDR3 protein: CAWSRGGLTSEQFF. The CDR3 coding sequence is TGTGCCTGGAGTAGGGGGGGCTTAACGTCTGAGCAGTTCTTC.

The V call is TRBV28, the J call TRBJ2-7, with TRBD1 identical over 9 bases. Germline CDR1 and CDR2: MDHEN and SYDVKM. The CDR3 has 17 amino acids. The J segment lost 0 bases and the V segment lost 3 bases, leaving 9 bases of the junction unmatched. The chain's CDR3 is CASSFAPGQGLSYEQYF. CDR3 DNA sequence: TGTGCCAGCAGTTTCGCGCCGGGACAGGGCCTCTCCTACGAGCAGTACTTC.

The chain joins TRBV5-6 to TRBJ1-2; 7 bases match TRBD1. V dropped 4 bases and J dropped 5; count of bases not matched to a gene: 8. The CDR3 contains 14 residues. Per germline, CDR1 SGHDT and CDR2 YYEEEE. CDR3 protein: CASSTGQEAYGYTF. Written as DNA, the CDR3 is TGTGCCAGCAGCACCGGACAGGAAGCTTATGGCTACACCTTC.

This clone turned up a few times. The rearrangement uses TRBV10-2 and TRBJ2-3; 13 bases agree with TRBD2. Per the germline V gene, CDR1 is WSHSY and CDR2 is SAAADI. Trimming took 0 bases from V and 14 from J; bases not matched to a gene: 5. The CDR3 has 14 amino acids. CDR3 amino acids: CASSESTSGGAWYF. In nucleotides, the CDR3 is TGCGCCAGCAGTGAGTCCACTAGCGGGGGGGCCTGGTATTTT.